This T cell receptor beta chain is drawn from a study of cytomegalovirus exposure and HLA in healthy donors. Study results and caveats: Published work reported that the classifier diagnosed cytomegalovirus status with high specificity and sensitivity.

PCR primers comprised 60 Vbeta and 13 Jbeta primers. Data came from immunoSEQ multiplex PCR; TCRdb stores just in-frame clones and leaves some out. The sample records some 130,000 clones, around 72% being singletons. In regard to this clone: Its antigen is undetermined.

In germline, CDR1 is MGHDK, CDR2 SYGVNS. The V and J ends lost 9 bases and 0 bases, in that order; junction bases with no gene match: 11. CDR3 length equals 17 residues. While unrecorded immune exposures were likely, the donors were nominally healthy when sampled. The TCR sequence derives from a woman between 18 and 29 years old in good health and CMV-seronegative. The material sequenced was PBMCs. The V gene is TRBV25-1, the J gene TRBJ2-6; 7 bases are shared with TRBD2. Here the CDR3 reads CASPGGRGLSGANVLTF. CDR3 sequence (DNA): TGTGCCAGTCCGGGCGGGAGAGGTCTCTCTGGGGCCAACGTCCTGACTTTC.